The 9 T cell receptor beta chains in this list originate from one sample, sequenced in a study of technical replicates of blood from a few donors listed by TCRdb under 2017. Library construction relied on the immunoSEQ multiplex PCR assay. The clones in this table, taken by TCRdb from immuneACCESS, are in-frame only. Not every clone is retained; where verified, under half of the shortfall comes from an unresolved V gene, and the cause of the rest is unknown. The sample table holds some 15,000 clones, of which about 85% were seen once. 9.5% to 13% of the sample is in the top ten clones. Sample: PBMCs. The receptors stem from a human donor in good health.

The rearrangement joins TRBV6-6 to TRBJ2-7, with TRBD2 as a possible D gene (6 bases). Germline loops: CDR1 MNHNY, CDR2 SVGAGI (reference sequence). The V end lost 6 bases, the J end lost 2 bases, and 20 bases lay between the germline ends. This CDR3 has 16 amino acids. The chain's CDR3 is CASRPERRDLAYEQYF. CDR3 in DNA: TGTGCCAGCAGACCCGAGCGGCGGGACCTCGCCTACGAGCAGTACTTC.

This rearrangement joins TRBV28 to TRBJ1-2; TRBD1 aligns across 10 bases. CDR1 is MDHEN, CDR2 SYDVKM, per germline. After removal of 5 bases from V and 5 bases from J, the junction contained 5 bases not matched to a gene. The CDR3 sequence is 14 residues long. The CDR3 DNA is TGTGCCAGCAGTCAGACAGGGGGCTGGTATGGCTACACCTTC. It specifies CASSQTGGWYGYTF.

V and J are TRBV6-6 and TRBJ2-6; D possibly corresponds to TRBD1 (7 bases). Trimming removed 6 bases at V and 0 bases at J, with 12 bases between. CDR1 and CDR2 from the germline V gene are MNHNY and SVGAGI (reference sequence). The CDR3 is 16 amino acids. The DNA for the CDR3 is TGTGCCAGCAGCCACCAGGGGGGCTCTGGGGCCAACGTCCTGACTTTC. Translated, it gives CASSHQGGSGANVLTF.

V and J are TRBV5-8 and TRBJ2-5, with D possibly matching TRBD1 (6 bases). Per germline, CDR1 SGHTS and CDR2 YDEGEE. This CDR3 comprises 13 residues. Trimming pared 4 bases from V and 1 base from J, leaving 8 bases between. CDR3 sequence reads: CASSRQVQETQYF. CDR3 nucleotides: TGTGCCAGCAGCCGACAGGTCCAAGAGACCCAGTACTTC.

This sequence joins TRBV18 and TRBJ2-5, with a tentative D call TRBD2 (6 bases). V was trimmed by 3 bases and J by 2 bases, leaving 13 bases between them. The CDR3 extends over 15 amino acids. From germline, CDR1 is KGHSH and CDR2 LQKENI. Written as DNA, the CDR3 is TGTGCCAGCTCACCCGGGGTAGCGGCTCAAGAGACCCAGTACTTC. Protein: CASSPGVAAQETQYF.

This chain connects TRBV6-1 to TRBJ2-4; D unclear. The CDR3 is 14 amino acids. V lost 6 bases, J lost 0 bases, and 9 bases lay in between. Germline V gene sequence: CDR1 MNHNS, CDR2 SASEGT. Here the CDR3 reads CASRTPLAKNIQYF. The CDR3 DNA is TGTGCCAGCAGGACACCATTAGCCAAAAACATTCAGTACTTC.

This clone has just one count. An end of the junction differs from the germline gene, which may be a read error. The genes are TRBV6-5 and TRBJ2-4; D uncertain. This CDR3 has 13 residues. CDR1 and CDR2 (germline): MNHEY, SVGAGI. The CDR3 DNA reads as TGTGCCAGCAGTTACTCGGTATCCAGCCTGCTAGACTTC. Translating gives CASSYSVSSLLDF.

On this clone: At one end the junction does not follow the germline gene, possibly because of a read error. The chain recombines TRBV7-6 with TRBJ2-2, with 12 bases lining up with TRBD2. Germline loops: CDR1 SGHVS, CDR2 FNYEAQ. The length of the CDR3 is 16 residues. The CDR3 reads CASSLGTSGNAGELFF. The CDR3 region has the DNA TGTGCCAGCAGCTTAGGGACTAGCGGGAACGCCGGGGAGCTGTTTTTT. Supplemented by reference TRBV7-6 and TRBJ2-2, the full variable domain reads GAGVSQSPRYKVTKRGQDVALRCDPISGHVSLYWYRQALGQGPEFLTYFNYEAQQDKSGLPNDRFSAERPEGSISTLTIQRTEQRDSAMYRCASSLGTSGNAGELFFGEGSRLTVL.

J is TRBJ1-4 and V is TRBV7-2; D call uncertain. CDR3 size: 13 residues. Germline V gene sequence: CDR1 SGHTA, CDR2 FQGNSA. Trimming took 6 bases from V and 9 from J, leaving 14 bases between them. The CDR3 nucleotides read TGTGCCAGCAGTCCAAATCGGGGTCAAAAACTGTTTTTT. The encoded protein is CASSPNRGQKLFF. The full variable domain, with the rest looked up from reference TRBV7-2 and TRBJ1-4, is GAGVSQSPSNKVTEKGKDVELRCDPISGHTALYWYRQSLGQGLEFLIYFQGNSAPDKSGLPSDRFSAERTGGSVSTLTIQRTQQEDSAVYLCASSPNRGQKLFFGSGTQLSVL.